The subject of this entry is one T cell receptor (beta chain). This specimen belongs to a study of blood T cell repertoires in COVID-19. The germline V gene encodes CDR1 SGHTA and CDR2 FQGNSA. J was trimmed by 5 bases and V by 2 bases; bases with no gene match: 7. The CDR3 is 15 residues long. Here immunoSEQ multiplex PCR was the method, and the copy in TCRdb shows in-frame clones only, minus some. Of some 490,000 clones in the sample, approximately 91% are singletons; the top ten hold approximately 8%. The receptor was isolated from a woman aged 60-75 years who had recovered from COVID-19. Sequencing was carried out using PBMCs or T cells enriched from blood (not recorded which). V and J are TRBV7-2 and TRBJ2-3; 7 bases fit TRBD2. CDR3 protein: CASSLLTSKLDTQYF. DNA for the CDR3: TGTGCCAGCAGCTTACTGACTAGCAAGCTAGATACGCAGTATTTT. Complete variable domain (other parts from reference TRBV7-2 and TRBJ2-3): GAGVSQSPSNKVTEKGKDVELRCDPISGHTALYWYRQSLGQGLEFLIYFQGNSAPDKSGLPSDRFSAERTGGSVSTLTIQRTQQEDSAVYLCASSLLTSKLDTQYFGPGTRLTVL.